This TCR beta chain came from a study of blood T cell repertoires in COVID-19. Clones were sequenced by immunoSEQ multiplex PCR, and TCRdb holds only the in-frame ones, with some missing. Of more than 60,000 clones listed, around nine tenths are singletons. This CDR3 has 15 amino acids. The germline V gene encodes CDR1 SGDLS and CDR2 YYNGEE. Between the trimmed V and J ends, which lost 2 bases and 0 bases, there was a span of 9 bases. The clonotype was recovered from a woman aged 80 or older with active or convalescent COVID-19. The genes are TRBV9 and TRBJ2-1, with D perhaps matching TRBD1 (5 bases). Sequenced material: peripheral blood. The CDR3 region is CASSVGRGSYNEQFF. DNA for the CDR3: TGTGCCAGCAGCGTTGGTAGGGGCTCCTACAATGAGCAGTTCTTC.